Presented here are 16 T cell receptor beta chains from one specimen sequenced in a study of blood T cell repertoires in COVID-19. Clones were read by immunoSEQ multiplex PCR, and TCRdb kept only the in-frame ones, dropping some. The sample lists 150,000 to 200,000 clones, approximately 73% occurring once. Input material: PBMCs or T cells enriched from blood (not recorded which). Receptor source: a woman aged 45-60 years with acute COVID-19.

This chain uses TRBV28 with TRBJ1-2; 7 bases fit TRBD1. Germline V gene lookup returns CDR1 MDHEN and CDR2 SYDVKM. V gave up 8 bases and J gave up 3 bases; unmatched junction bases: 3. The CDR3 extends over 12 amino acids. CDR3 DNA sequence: TGTGCCAGCGACAGGGTTGACTATGGCTACACCTTC. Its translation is CASDRVDYGYTF.

The chain's CDR3 is CASSQAVTTANYGYTF. In DNA form, the CDR3 reads TGTGCCAGCAGCCAAGCGGTAACCACAGCTAACTATGGCTACACCTTC. The J gene is TRBJ1-2, the V gene TRBV3-1 (or the pseudogene TRBV3-2), with D unclear. This CDR3 is 16 amino acids long. Germline values: CDR1 LGHDT, CDR2 YNNKEL (reference sequence). Trimming stripped 1 base from V and 0 bases from J, with 12 bases between.

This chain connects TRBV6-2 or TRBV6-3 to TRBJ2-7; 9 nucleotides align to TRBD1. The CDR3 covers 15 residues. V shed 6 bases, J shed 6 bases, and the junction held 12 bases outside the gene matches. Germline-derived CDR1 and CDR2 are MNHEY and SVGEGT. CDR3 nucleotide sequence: TGTGCCAGCAGCTCTCCGGGACAGGGTTCGGGCGAGCAGTACGTC. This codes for CASSSPGQGSGEQYV.

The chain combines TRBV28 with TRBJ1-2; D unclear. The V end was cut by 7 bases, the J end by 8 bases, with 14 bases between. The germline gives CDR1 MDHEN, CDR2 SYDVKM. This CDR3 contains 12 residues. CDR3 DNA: TGTGCCAGCACCGCCGTTCGCGGCGGCTACACCTTC. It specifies CASTAVRGGYTF.

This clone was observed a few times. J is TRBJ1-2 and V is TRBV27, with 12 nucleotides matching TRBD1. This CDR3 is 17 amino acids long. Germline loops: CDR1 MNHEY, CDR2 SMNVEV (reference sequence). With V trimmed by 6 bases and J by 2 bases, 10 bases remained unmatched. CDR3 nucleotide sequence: TGTGCCAGCAGCTCCCCGGGGGACAGGGGGCGAAACTATGGCTACACCTTC. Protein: CASSSPGDRGRNYGYTF.

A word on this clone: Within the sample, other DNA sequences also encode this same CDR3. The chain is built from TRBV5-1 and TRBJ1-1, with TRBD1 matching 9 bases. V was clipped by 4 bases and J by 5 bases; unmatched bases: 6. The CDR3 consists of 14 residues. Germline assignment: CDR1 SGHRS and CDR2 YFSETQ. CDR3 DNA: TGCGCCAGCAGCGCGGGACAGGGCGGGACTGAAGCTTTCTTT. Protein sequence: CASSAGQGGTEAFF.

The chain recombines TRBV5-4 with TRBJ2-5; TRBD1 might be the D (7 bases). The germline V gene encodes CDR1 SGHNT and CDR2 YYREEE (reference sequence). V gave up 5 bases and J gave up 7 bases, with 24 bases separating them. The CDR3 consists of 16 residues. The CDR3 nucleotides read TGTGCCAGCAGTCTCCGGACAGGAGGGGTGGTCGTGACCCAGTACTTC. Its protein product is CASSLRTGGVVVTQYF.

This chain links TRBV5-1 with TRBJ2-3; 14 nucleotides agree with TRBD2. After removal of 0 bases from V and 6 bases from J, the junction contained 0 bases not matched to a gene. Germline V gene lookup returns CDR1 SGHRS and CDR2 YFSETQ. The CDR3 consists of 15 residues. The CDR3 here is CASSLGTSGGDTQYF. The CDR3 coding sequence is TGCGCCAGCAGCTTGGGGACTAGCGGGGGGGATACGCAGTATTTT.

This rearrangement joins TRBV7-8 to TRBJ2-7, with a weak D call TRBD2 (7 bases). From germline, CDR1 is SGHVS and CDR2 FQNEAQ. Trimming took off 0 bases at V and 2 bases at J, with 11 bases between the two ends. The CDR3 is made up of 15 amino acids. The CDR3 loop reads CASSLAEGGAYEQYV. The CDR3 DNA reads TGTGCCAGCAGCTTAGCTGAGGGGGGGGCCTACGAGCAGTACGTC.

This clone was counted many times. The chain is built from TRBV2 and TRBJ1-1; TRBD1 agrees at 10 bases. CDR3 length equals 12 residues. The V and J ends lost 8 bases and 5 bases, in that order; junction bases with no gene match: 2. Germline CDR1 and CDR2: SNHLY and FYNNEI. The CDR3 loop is CASGTGVTEAFF. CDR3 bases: TGTGCCAGCGGGACAGGGGTGACTGAAGCTTTCTTT.

Here the CDR3 reads CASSAVERTDFSGNTIYF. CDR3 DNA: TGTGCCAGTAGCGCAGTAGAACGGACAGATTTCTCTGGAAACACCATATATTTT. The chain links TRBV19 to TRBJ1-3; a weak D match, TRBD1 (6 bases). CDR3 length equals 18 residues. V lost 6 bases, J lost 0 bases, and 21 bases lay in between. CDR1 is LNHDA, CDR2 SQIVND, per germline (reference sequence).

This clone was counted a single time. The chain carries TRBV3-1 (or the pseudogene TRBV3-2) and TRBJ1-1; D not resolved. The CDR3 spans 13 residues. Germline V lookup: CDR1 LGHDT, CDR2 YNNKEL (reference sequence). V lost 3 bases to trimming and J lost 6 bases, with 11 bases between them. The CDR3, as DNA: TGTGCCAGCAGCCATAGCAGCGGAGCTGAAGCTTTCTTT. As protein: CASSHSSGAEAFF.

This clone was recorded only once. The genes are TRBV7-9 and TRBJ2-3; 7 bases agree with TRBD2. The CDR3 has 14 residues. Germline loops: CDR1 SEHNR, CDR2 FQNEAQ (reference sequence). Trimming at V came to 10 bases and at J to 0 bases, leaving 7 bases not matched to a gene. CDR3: CAIHLAASTDTQYF. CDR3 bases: TGTGCCATTCATCTAGCGGCTAGCACAGATACGCAGTATTTT.

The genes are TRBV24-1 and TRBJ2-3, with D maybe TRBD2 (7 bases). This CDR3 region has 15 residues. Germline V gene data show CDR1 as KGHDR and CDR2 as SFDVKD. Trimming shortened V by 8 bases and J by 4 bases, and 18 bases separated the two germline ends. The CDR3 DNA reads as TGTGCCACCACCCGAGGAGGCGGGGGCGCAGATACGCAGTATTTT. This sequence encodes CATTRGGGGADTQYF.

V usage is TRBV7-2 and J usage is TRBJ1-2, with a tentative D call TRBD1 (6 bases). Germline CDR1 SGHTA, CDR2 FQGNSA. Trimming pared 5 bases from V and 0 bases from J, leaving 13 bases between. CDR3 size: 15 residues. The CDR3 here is CASSLGQRSNYGYTF. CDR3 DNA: TGTGCCAGCAGCCTCGGACAGAGATCTAACTATGGCTACACCTTC.

The CDR3 nucleotides are TGCGCCAGCAGCTTGGACTCTTCATGGGTCTCAGGACCCCTCCACTTT. As protein: CASSLDSSWVSGPLHF. The chain joins TRBV5-1 to TRBJ1-6; D is unresolved. Germline assignment: CDR1 SGHRS and CDR2 YFSETQ. Deletions cut 0 bases from V and 12 bases from J, with 19 bases between. CDR3 length: 16 amino acids.